Listed below are T cell receptor beta chains from one sample, sequenced in a study of blood T cell repertoires in COVID-19. Sequencing was performed with immunoSEQ multiplex PCR; in TCRdb, only in-frame clones are kept and a portion is missing. The sample has over 85,000 clones, less than 90% seen once; the top ten hold about 7.7%. Source material: peripheral blood. Receptor source: a man aged 55-75 years with acute or convalescent COVID-19. Each CDR3 is given with its conserved first and last residue. Fields, in order: D gene, clone size, J gene, V gene, CDR3 DNA, CDR3 protein. A D gene is named only where the DNA matches it firmly. Size tells how often a clone was seen (once, few, many) or the class of an expanded clone, and some rows leave it out.

>TRBD1|NA|TRBJ2-3|TRBV11-2
TGTGCCAGCAGCTTAATGCGACAGGGGGCAGATACGCAGTATTTT
CASSLMRQGADTQYF
>NA|NA|TRBJ2-5|TRBV19
TGTGCCAGTAGTATAGAGGCGGCACCGCCTGGGACCCAGTACTTC
CASSIEAAPPGTQYF
>TRBD1|once|TRBJ1-5|TRBV18
TGTGCCAGCTCACCCGATACAGGGGGTGATCAGCCCCAGCATTTT
CASSPDTGGDQPQHF
>NA|once|TRBJ2-6|TRBV19
TGTGCCAGTAGTCCAGGGAACTCTGGGGCCAACGTCCTGACTTTC
CASSPGNSGANVLTF
>TRBD2|once|TRBJ2-1|TRBV12-5
TGTGCTAGTGGTTTTGGACTAGCGGCCAGCTCCTACAATGAGCAGTTCTTC
CASGFGLAASSYNEQFF
>NA|NA|TRBJ1-3|TRBV9
TGTGCCAGCAGCGTAGCACAGGGTACTGGAAACACCATATATTTT
CASSVAQGTGNTIYF
>TRBD2|NA|TRBJ2-3|TRBV18
TGTGCCAGCTCACCAGGTTTACTAGCGGGGGTCACCCTAAGATCTAGCACAGATACGCAGTATTTT
CASSPGLLAGVTLRSSTDTQYF
>NA|NA|TRBJ1-4|TRBV11-2
TGTGCCAGCAGCCGGGGGGGGCAGACTAATGAAAAACTGTTTTTT
CASSRGGQTNEKLFF
>TRBD1|once|TRBJ2-7|TRBV18
TGTGCCAGCTCACCACAGGGGACAGGGGGCGACGAGCAGTACTTC
CASSPQGTGGDEQYF
>NA|NA|TRBJ2-1|TRBV14
TGTGCCAGCAGCCAAGAGTGGAGGAATCGACTATCCCTTTCCTACAATGAGCAGTTCTTC
CASSQEWRNRLSLSYNEQFF
>NA|NA|TRBJ1-4|TRBV3-1/TRBV3-2
TGTGCCAGCAGCCAAGATATCGGGGCAACTAATGAAAAACTGTTTTTT
CASSQDIGATNEKLFF
>NA|NA|TRBJ1-2|TRBV7-9
TGTGCCAGCAGCTTAGTTCGGACAGACGACTATGGCTACACCTTC
CASSLVRTDDYGYTF
>NA|NA|TRBJ2-5|TRBV6-5
TGTGCCAGCAGTCCTTCTACGGGGAGGGAGACCCAGTACTTC
CASSPSTGRETQYF
>TRBD2|NA|TRBJ2-7|TRBV9
TGTGCCAGCAGCCTCGGGACTAGCGGGAGGGCCGGGCAGTACTTC
CASSLGTSGRAGQYF
>TRBD1|NA|TRBJ1-2|TRBV9
TGTGCCAGCAGCGGAGGACAGGGACCGTTCTATGGCTACACCTTC
CASSGGQGPFYGYTF
>NA|NA|TRBJ2-7|TRBV12-3/TRBV12-4
TGTGCCAGCAGTTTTTCCAGGGCCTACGAGCAGTACTTC
CASSFSRAYEQYF
>NA|NA|TRBJ1-6|TRBV28
TGTGCCAGCAGTTTGTCGGGAGTCGGGGGGAATTCACCCCTCCACTTT
CASSLSGVGGNSPLHF
>TRBD2|once|TRBJ2-3|TRBV30
TGTGCCGGCCGGGGGGATATGGATACGCAGTATTTT
CAGRGDMDTQYF
>NA|few|TRBJ2-2|TRBV30
TGTGCCTGGACAGGGTTACTATCCGGGGAGCTGTTTTTT
CAWTGLLSGELFF
>NA|NA|TRBJ1-2|TRBV3-1/TRBV3-2
TGTGCCAGCAGCCAAACTAGAGACATCTATGGCTACACCTTC
CASSQTRDIYGYTF
>NA|NA|TRBJ1-2|TRBV5-1
TGCGCCAGCAGCTTGGGAGGGTTCGGTGGCTACACCTTC
CASSLGGFGGYTF
>NA|once|TRBJ1-2|TRBV9
TGTGCCAGCAGCGTAGGCCAGGCAAGTGGCTACACCTTC
CASSVGQASGYTF
>NA|NA|TRBJ1-1|TRBV4-3
TGCGCCAGCAGCCAAGGTCTCATGGGGGGAGTTGAAGCTTTCTTT
CASSQGLMGGVEAFF
>NA|NA|TRBJ2-1|TRBV14
TGTGCCAGCAGCCAAGGGGCGGGACTTCCAAACAATGAGCAGTTCTTC
CASSQGAGLPNNEQFF
>NA|once|TRBJ1-2|TRBV7-2
TGTGCCAGCAGCGTAGACAGGTCCTATGGCTACACCTTC
CASSVDRSYGYTF
>TRBD1|NA|TRBJ2-5|TRBV2
TGTGCCAGCAGTTCCGGGACAGTCCAAGAGACCCAGTACTTC
CASSSGTVQETQYF
>NA|NA|TRBJ2-1|TRBV2
TGTGCCAGCAGGGAGGGCGGGTTCTCCTACAATGAGCAGTTCTTC
CASREGGFSYNEQFF
>NA|NA|TRBJ2-3|TRBV30
TGTGCCTGGAGTGTAATGGGCGGGAGCACAGATACGCAGTATTTT
CAWSVMGGSTDTQYF
>TRBD1|NA|TRBJ1-5|TRBV6-5
TGTGCCAGCAGAAGAGGGACAGCCTACAATCAGCCCCAGCATTTT
CASRRGTAYNQPQHF
>TRBD1|NA|TRBJ2-7|TRBV5-1
TGCGCCAGCAGCGGCGGGACAGGGGTTTACGAGCAGTACTTC
CASSGGTGVYEQYF
>TRBD1|NA|TRBJ1-3|TRBV30
TGTGCCTGGAGTGTACCGGGACAGTCGGCTGGAAACACCATATATTTT
CAWSVPGQSAGNTIYF
>NA|NA|TRBJ2-7|TRBV4-1
TGCGCCAGCAGCCAAGTCCGGACACGGTCGGGCGAGCAGTACTTC
CASSQVRTRSGEQYF
>NA|NA|TRBJ2-7|TRBV7-9
TGTGCCAGCAGCTACCCTCTGGGGCAGGCCTCCTACGAGCAGTACTTC
CASSYPLGQASYEQYF
>NA|few|TRBJ2-6|TRBV11-2
TGTGCCAGCAGCTTAGGGTTCGGGGGTGGGGCCAACGTCCTGACTTTC
CASSLGFGGGANVLTF
>NA|NA|TRBJ2-7|TRBV12-3/TRBV12-4
TGTGCCAGCAGTTTGGTAGGGAGGCACGAGCAGTACTTC
CASSLVGRHEQYF
>TRBD1|NA|TRBJ1-2|TRBV12-3/TRBV12-4
TGTGCCAGCACCCGGACAGGGAATGGCTACACCTTC
CASTRTGNGYTF
>TRBD1|NA|TRBJ2-5|TRBV7-2
TGTGCCAGCAGCCCAGGGGGCATACAAGAGACCCAGTACTTC
CASSPGGIQETQYF
>TRBD1|NA|TRBJ2-7|TRBV6-6
TGTGCCAGCAGTTACCGTTGGACAGGGAAGTCCTACGAGCAGTACTTC
CASSYRWTGKSYEQYF
>NA|once|TRBJ1-1|TRBV21-1
TGTGCCAGCAGCAGCGGGACAGGGAACACTGAAGCTTTCTTT
CASSSGTGNTEAFF
>NA|NA|TRBJ1-1|TRBV7-8
TGTGCCAGCAGCTTAAGAGAGGTGGCAATTGAAGCTTTCTTT
CASSLREVAIEAFF
>NA|NA|TRBJ2-1|TRBV4-3
TGCGCCAGCAGCCAAGAAAGCGCGAGCTCCTACAATGAGCAGTTCTTC
CASSQESASSYNEQFF
>NA|NA|TRBJ1-3|TRBV5-1
TGCGCCAGCAGCGCTGCGGGCCTTGACTCTGGAAACACCATATATTTT
CASSAAGLDSGNTIYF
>NA|NA|TRBJ2-1|TRBV6-1
TGTGCCAGCAGTGAAGGACAGTACAATGAGCAGTTCTTC
CASSEGQYNEQFF
>NA|NA|TRBJ2-1|TRBV6-2/TRBV6-3
TGTGCCAGCAGCCCCTCGCGCAATGAGCAGTTCTTC
CASSPSRNEQFF
>NA|NA|TRBJ2-2|TRBV7-2
TGTGCCAGCAGTTTTAGTGGGAACACCGGGGAGCTGTTTTTT
CASSFSGNTGELFF
>TRBD1|NA|TRBJ1-2|TRBV6-5
TGTGCCAGCAGTTCCTCCCGGGACAGGGGCCGCGGCTACACCTTC
CASSSSRDRGRGYTF
>NA|NA|TRBJ1-5|TRBV6-2/TRBV6-3
TGTGCCAGCAGTTACGTCGAGAGCAATCAGCCCCAGCATTTT
CASSYVESNQPQHF
>TRBD1|NA|TRBJ1-5|TRBV30
TGTGCCTGGAGCCCAAGGACAGGGGGCTTTTATTCGCCCCAGCATTTT
CAWSPRTGGFYSPQHF
>NA|NA|TRBJ1-2|TRBV7-2
TGTGCCAGCAGCTTAGGGCCTGGAGGGTTCGGAGGCTACACCTTC
CASSLGPGGFGGYTF
>TRBD2|NA|TRBJ2-1|TRBV20-1
TGCAGTGCTAGTAAGCGGGGGGCCTACAATGAGCAGTTCTTC
CSASKRGAYNEQFF
>NA|once|TRBJ2-3|TRBV5-6
TGTGCCAGCAGCTTGGTCGGTAACACAGATACGCAGTATTTT
CASSLVGNTDTQYF